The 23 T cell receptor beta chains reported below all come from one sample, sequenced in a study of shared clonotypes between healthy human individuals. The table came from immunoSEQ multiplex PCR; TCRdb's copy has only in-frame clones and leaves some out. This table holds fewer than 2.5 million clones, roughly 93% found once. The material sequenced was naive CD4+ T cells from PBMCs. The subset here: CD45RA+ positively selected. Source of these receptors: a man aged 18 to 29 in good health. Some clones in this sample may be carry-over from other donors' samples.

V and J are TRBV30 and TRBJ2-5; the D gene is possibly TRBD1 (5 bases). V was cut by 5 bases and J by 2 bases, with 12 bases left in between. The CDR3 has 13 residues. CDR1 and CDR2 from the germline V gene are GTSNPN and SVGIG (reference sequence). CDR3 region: CAWEQGGQETQYF. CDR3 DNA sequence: TGTGCCTGGGAGCAGGGCGGACAAGAGACCCAGTACTTC. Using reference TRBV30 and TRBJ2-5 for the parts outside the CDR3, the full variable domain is SQTIHQWPATLVQPVGSPLSLECTVEGTSNPNLYWYRQAAGRGLQLLFYSVGIGQISSEVPQNLSASRPQDRQFILSSKKLLLSDSGFYLCAWEQGGQETQYFGPGTRLLVL.

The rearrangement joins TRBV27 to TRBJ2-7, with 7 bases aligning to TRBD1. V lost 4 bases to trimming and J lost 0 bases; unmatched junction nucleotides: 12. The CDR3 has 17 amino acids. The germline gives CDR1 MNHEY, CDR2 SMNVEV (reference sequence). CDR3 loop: CASSSRDSALISYEQYF. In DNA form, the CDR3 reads TGTGCCAGCAGTTCTAGGGACAGTGCATTGATCTCCTACGAGCAGTACTTC.

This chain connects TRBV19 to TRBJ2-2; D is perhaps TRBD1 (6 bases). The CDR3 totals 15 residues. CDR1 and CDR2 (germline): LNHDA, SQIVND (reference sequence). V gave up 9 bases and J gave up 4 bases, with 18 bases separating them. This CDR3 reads CASQVQQGRTGELFF. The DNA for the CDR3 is TGTGCCAGCCAAGTGCAGCAGGGGCGCACCGGGGAGCTGTTTTTT. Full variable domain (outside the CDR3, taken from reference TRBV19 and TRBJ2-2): DGGITQSPKYLFRKEGQNVTLSCEQNLNHDAMYWYRQDPGQGLRLIYYSQIVNDFQKGDIAEGYSVSREKKESFPLTVTSAQKNPTAFYLCASQVQQGRTGELFFGEGSRLTVL.

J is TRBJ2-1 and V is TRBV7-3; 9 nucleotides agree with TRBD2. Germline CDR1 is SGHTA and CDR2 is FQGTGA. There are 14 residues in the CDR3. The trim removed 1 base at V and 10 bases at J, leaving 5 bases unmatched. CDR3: CASSLRREGQEQFF. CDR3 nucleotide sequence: TGTGCCAGCAGCTTAAGGCGGGAGGGCCAAGAGCAGTTCTTC.

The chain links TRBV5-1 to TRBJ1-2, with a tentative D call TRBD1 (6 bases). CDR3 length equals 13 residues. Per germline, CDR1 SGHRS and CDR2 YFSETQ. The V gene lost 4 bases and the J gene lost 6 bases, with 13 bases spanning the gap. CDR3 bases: TGCGCCAGCAGCCTAACAGGGATGAATGGCTACACCTTC. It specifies CASSLTGMNGYTF.

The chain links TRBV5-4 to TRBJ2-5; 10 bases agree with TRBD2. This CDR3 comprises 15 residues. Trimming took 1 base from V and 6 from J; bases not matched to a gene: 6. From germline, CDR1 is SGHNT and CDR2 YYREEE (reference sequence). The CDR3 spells CASSLLLAGEKTQYF. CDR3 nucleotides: TGTGCCAGCAGCTTGTTGCTAGCGGGAGAGAAGACCCAGTACTTC.

CDR3 in amino acids: CASSFAGGPYNEQFF. For the CDR3, the DNA is TGTGCCAGCAGCTTTGCGGGAGGTCCCTACAATGAGCAGTTCTTC. The genes are TRBV7-2 and TRBJ2-1; 8 bases fit TRBD2. The CDR3 runs to 15 residues. The germline V gene has CDR1 SGHTA and CDR2 FQGNSA. V dropped 3 bases and J dropped 2; count of bases not matched to a gene: 3.

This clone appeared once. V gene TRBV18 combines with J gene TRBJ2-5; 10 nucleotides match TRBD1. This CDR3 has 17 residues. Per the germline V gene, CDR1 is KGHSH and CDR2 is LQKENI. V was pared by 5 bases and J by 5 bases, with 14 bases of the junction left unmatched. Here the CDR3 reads CASSSPTGQGIVETQYF. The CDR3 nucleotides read TGTGCCAGCTCATCTCCAACGGGACAGGGGATAGTGGAGACCCAGTACTTC.

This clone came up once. CDR3 DNA: TGTGCCAGCCGCGACGGGACGGGCTGGCAAGAGACCCAGTACTTC. This gives the protein CASRDGTGWQETQYF. V gene TRBV6-1 combines with J gene TRBJ2-5; D may be TRBD1 or TRBD2 (5 bases each). Germline values: CDR1 MNHNS, CDR2 SASEGT. CDR3 length: 15 amino acids. Trimming stripped 8 bases from V and 2 bases from J, with 18 bases between.

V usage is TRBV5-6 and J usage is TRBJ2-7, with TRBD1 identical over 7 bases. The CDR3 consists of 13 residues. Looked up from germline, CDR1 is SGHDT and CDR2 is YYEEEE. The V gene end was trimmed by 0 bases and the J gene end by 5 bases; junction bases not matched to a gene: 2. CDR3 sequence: CASSLATGDEQYF. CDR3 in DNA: TGTGCCAGCAGCTTGGCAACAGGGGACGAGCAGTACTTC.

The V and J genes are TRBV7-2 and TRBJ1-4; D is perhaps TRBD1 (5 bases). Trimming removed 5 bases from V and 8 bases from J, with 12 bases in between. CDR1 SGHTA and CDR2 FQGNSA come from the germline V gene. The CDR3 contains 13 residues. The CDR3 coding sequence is TGTGCCAGCAGCAGTCTAAGACAGGAAAAACTGTTTTTT. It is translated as CASSSLRQEKLFF.

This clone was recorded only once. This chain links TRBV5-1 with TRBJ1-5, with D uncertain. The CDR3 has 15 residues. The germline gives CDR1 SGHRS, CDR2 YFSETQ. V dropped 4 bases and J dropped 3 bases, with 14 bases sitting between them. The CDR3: CASSPDGMNNQPQHF. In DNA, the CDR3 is TGCGCCAGCAGCCCGGATGGGATGAACAATCAGCCCCAGCATTTT.

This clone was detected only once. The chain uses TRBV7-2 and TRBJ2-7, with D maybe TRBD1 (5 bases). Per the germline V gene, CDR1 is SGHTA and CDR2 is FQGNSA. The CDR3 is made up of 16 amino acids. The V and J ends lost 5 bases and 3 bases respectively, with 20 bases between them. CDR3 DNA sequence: TGTGCCAGCAGCGCCGACGCGCACAGGCTCTTCTACGAGCAGTACTTC. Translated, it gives CASSADAHRLFYEQYF.

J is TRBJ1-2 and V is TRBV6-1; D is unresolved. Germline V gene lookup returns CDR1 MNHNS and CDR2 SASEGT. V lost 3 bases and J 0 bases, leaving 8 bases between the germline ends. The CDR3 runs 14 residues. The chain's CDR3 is CASSDGPPNYGYTF. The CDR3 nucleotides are TGTGCCAGCAGTGACGGACCGCCTAACTATGGCTACACCTTC.

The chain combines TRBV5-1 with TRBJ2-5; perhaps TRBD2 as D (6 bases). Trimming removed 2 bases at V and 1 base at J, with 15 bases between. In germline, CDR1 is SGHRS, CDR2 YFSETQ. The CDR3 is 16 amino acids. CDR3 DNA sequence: TGCGCCAGCAGCTTAACTGAACTAGCCCTCCAAGAGACCCAGTACTTC. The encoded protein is CASSLTELALQETQYF.

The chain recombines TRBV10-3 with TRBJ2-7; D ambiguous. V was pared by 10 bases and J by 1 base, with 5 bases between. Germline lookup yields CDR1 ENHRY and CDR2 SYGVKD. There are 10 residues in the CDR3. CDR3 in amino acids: CATYSYEQYF. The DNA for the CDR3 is TGTGCCACCTATTCCTACGAGCAGTACTTC.

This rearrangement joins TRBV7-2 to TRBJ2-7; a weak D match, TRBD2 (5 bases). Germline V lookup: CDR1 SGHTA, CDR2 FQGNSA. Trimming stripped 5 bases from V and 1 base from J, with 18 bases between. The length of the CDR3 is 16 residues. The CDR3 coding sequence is TGTGCCAGCAGCCCCATCCGGACTGGGGAATCCTACGAGCAGTACTTC. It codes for CASSPIRTGESYEQYF.

CDR3 sequence reads: CASSSNRDSQETQYF. The CDR3, as DNA: TGCGCCAGCAGCTCTAACAGGGACAGCCAAGAGACCCAGTACTTC. The genes are TRBV5-1 and TRBJ2-5; 7 nucleotides align to TRBD1. From germline, CDR1 is SGHRS and CDR2 YFSETQ. This CDR3 is built from 15 residues. Unmatched junction bases numbered 6, after V lost 3 bases and J lost 1 base.

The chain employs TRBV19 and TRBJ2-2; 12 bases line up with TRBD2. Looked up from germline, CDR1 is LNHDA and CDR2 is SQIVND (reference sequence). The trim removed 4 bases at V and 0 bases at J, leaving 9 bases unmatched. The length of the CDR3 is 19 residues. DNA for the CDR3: TGTGCCAGTAGTACCCCGACTAGCGGGAGCCCGACGAACACCGGGGAGCTGTTTTTT. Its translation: CASSTPTSGSPTNTGELFF.

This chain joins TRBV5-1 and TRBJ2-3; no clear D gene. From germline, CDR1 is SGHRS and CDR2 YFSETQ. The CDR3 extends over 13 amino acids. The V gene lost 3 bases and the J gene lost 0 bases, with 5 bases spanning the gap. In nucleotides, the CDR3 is TGCGCCAGCAGCTATTTTAGCACAGATACGCAGTATTTT. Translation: CASSYFSTDTQYF. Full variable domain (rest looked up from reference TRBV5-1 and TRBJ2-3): KAGVTQTPRYLIKTRGQQVTLSCSPISGHRSVSWYQQTPGQGLQFLFEYFSETQRNKGNFPGRFSGRQFSNSRSEMNVSTLELGDSALYLCASSYFSTDTQYFGPGTRLTVL.

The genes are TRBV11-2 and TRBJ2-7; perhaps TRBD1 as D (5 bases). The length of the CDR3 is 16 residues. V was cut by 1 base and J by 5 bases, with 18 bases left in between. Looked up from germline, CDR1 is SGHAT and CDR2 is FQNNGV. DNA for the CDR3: TGTGCCAGCAGCTTAGGTGGGGCGACCCAGGCCAACGAGCAGTACTTC. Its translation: CASSLGGATQANEQYF. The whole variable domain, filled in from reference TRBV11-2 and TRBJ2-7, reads EAGVAQSPRYKIIEKRQSVAFWCNPISGHATLYWYQQILGQGPKLLIQFQNNGVVDDSQLPKDRFSAERLKGVDSTLKIQPAKLEDSAVYLCASSLGGATQANEQYFGPGTRLTVT.

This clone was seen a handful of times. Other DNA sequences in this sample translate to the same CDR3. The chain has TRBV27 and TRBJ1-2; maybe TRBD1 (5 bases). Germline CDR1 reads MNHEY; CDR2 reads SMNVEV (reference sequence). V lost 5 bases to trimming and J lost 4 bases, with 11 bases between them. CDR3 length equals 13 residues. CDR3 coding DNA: TGTGCCAGCAGTCCCGACAGCCGCTATGGCTACACCTTC. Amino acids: CASSPDSRYGYTF.

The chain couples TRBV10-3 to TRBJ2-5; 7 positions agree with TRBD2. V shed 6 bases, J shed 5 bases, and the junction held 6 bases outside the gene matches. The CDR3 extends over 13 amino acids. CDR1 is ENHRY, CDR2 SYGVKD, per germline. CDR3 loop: CAIRAGVGETQYF. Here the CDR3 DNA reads TGTGCCATCAGGGCGGGAGTAGGGGAGACCCAGTACTTC.